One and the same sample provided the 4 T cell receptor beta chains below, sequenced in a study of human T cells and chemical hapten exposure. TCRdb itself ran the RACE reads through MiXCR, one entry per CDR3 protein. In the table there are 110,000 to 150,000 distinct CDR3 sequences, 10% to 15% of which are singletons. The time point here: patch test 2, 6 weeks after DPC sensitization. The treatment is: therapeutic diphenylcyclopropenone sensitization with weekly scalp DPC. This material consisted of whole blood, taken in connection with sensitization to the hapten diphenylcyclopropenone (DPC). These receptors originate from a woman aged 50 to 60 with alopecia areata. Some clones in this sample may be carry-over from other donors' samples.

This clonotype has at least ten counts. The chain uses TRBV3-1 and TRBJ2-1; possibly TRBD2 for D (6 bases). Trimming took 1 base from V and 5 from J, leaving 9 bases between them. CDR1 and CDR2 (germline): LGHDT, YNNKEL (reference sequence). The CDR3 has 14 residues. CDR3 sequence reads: CASSQGLGNNEQFF. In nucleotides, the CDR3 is TGTGCCAGCAGCCAAGGACTAGGGAACAATGAGCAGTTCTTC.

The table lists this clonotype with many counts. The CDR3 here is CASSFSGTNTGELFF. The CDR3 nucleotides are TGTGCCAGCAGCTTCTCAGGGACGAACACCGGGGAGCTGTTTTTT. V usage is TRBV11-2 and J usage is TRBJ2-2; D is perhaps TRBD1 (5 bases). V lost 3 bases and J lost 0, with 8 bases in between. This CDR3 is built from 15 residues. Looked up from germline, CDR1 is SGHAT and CDR2 is FQNNGV.

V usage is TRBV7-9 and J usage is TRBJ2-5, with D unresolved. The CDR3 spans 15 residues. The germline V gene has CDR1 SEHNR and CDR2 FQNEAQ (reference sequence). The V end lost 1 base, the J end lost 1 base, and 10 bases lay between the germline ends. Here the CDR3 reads CASSLGLKTQETQYF. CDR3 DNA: TGTGCCAGCAGCTTAGGGCTTAAGACCCAAGAGACCCAGTACTTC.

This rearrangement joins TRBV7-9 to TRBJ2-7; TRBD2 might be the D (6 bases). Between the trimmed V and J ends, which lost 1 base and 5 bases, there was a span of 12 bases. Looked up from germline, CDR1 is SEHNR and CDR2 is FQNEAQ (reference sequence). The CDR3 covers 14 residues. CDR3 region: CASSLGSGLDEQYF. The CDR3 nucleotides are TGTGCCAGCAGCTTAGGGAGCGGGCTGGACGAGCAGTACTTC.